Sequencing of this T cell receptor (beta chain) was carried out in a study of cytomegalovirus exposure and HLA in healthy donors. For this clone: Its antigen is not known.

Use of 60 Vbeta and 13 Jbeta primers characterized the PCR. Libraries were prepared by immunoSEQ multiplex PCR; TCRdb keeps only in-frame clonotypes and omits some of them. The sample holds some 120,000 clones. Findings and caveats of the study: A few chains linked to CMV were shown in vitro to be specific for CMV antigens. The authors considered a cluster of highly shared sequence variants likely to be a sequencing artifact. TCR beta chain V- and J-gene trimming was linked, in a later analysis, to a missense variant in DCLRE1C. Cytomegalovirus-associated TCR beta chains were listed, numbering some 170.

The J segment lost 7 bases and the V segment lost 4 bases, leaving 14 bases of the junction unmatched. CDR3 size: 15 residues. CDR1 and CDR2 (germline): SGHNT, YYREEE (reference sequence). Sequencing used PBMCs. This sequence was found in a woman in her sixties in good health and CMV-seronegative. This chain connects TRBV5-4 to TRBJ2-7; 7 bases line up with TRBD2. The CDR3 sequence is CASSPPTGGPREQYF. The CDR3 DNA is TGTGCCAGCAGCCCGCCTACGGGAGGCCCCCGAGAGCAGTACTTC.